Listed here is a single T cell receptor beta chain. The target antigen is unknown. These data come from a study of cytomegalovirus exposure and HLA in healthy donors. Points from the study as a whole: Researchers reportedly found TCR beta sequences accurately predicted most subjects' HLA-A and HLA-B alleles. According to a later analysis, donors in an Asian-associated ancestry cluster reportedly had fewer N-insertions than the approximately 670-donor mean. In a later analysis, common viral pathogens appeared linked to several of the most significant clusters.

The PCR had 60 Vbeta and 13 Jbeta primers. The assay was immunoSEQ multiplex PCR, and TCRdb's table has in-frame clones only and misses some. The sample shows fewer than 200,000 clones, around 80% of them seen only once. The CDR3 is made up of 17 amino acids. Trimming shortened V by 0 bases and J by 3 bases, and 15 bases separated the two germline ends. The sample taken for sequencing was PBMCs. The chain uses TRBV23-1 and TRBJ2-1; D is unclear. TRBV23-1 is marked as an open reading frame, function uncertain. This TCR derives from a woman aged 18-29 years in good health and CMV-seronegative. The DNA for the CDR3 is TGCGCCAGCAGTCAATCGAGGCAGCAAGCAAACTACAATGAGCAGTTCTTC. Protein product: CASSQSRQQANYNEQFF.